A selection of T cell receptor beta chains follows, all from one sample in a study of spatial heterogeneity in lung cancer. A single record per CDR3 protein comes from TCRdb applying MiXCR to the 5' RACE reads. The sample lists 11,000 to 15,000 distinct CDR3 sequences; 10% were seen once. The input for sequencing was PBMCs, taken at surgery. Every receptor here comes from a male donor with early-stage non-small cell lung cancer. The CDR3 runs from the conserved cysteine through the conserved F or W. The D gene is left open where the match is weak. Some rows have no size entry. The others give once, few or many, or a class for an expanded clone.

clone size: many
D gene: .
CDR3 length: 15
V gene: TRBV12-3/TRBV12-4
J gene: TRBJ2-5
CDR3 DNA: TGTGCCAGCAGTTTATTTCCCCCGGACAGAGAGACCCAGTACTTC
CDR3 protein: CASSLFPPDRETQYF

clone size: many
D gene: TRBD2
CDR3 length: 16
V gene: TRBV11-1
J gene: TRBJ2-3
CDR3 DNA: TGTGCCAGCAGCTTAGCTGGTAGCGGGAGAACAGATACGCAGTATTTT
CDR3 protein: CASSLAGSGRTDTQYF

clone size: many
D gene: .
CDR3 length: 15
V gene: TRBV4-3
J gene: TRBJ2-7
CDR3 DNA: TGCGCCAGCAGCCAAGATAACAGGAGAACCTACGAGCAGTACTTC
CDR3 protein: CASSQDNRRTYEQYF

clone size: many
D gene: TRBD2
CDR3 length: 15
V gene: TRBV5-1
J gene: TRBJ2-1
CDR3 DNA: TGCGCCAGCAGCCCAGGACTAGCGGCGAACAATGAGCAGTTCTTC
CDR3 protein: CASSPGLAANNEQFF

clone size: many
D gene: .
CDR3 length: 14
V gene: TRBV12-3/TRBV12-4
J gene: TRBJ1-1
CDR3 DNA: TGTGCCAGCAGTTTAGACGGGGAGGTCTCTGAAGCTTTCTTT
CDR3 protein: CASSLDGEVSEAFF

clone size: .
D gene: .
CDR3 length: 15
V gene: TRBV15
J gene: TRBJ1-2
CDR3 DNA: TGTGCCACCAGCAGAGATCTAGACGCCAACTATGGCTACACCTTC
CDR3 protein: CATSRDLDANYGYTF

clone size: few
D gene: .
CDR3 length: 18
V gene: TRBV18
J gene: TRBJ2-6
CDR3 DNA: TGTGCCAGCTCACCACGGGGCCAGGCCCGGGGAGGGGCCAACGTCCTGACTTTC
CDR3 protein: CASSPRGQARGGANVLTF

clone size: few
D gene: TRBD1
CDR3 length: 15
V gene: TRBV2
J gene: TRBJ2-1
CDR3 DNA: TGTGCCAGCAGATCCGGGACAGGGGTTCCTAATGAGCAGTTCTTC
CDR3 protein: CASRSGTGVPNEQFF

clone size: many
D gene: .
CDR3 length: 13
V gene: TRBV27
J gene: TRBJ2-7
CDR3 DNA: TGTGCCAGCAGTTTAAATGGGGGCTACGAGCAGTACTTC
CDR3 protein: CASSLNGGYEQYF

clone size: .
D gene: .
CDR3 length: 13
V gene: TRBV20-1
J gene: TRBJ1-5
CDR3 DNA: TGCAGTGCTGCCATGGGAGGTAATCAGCCCCAGCATTTT
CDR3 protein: CSAAMGGNQPQHF

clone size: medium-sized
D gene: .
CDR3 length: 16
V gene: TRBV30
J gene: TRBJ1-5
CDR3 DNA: TGTGCCTGGAGTGTTGGTGGAGCAGGGGAAGTACAGCCCCAGCATTTT
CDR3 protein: CAWSVGGAGEVQPQHF

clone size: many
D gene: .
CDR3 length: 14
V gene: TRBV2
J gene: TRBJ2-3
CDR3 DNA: TGTGCCAGCAGCAGATCAGGGAGTACAGATACGCAGTATTTT
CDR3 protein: CASSRSGSTDTQYF

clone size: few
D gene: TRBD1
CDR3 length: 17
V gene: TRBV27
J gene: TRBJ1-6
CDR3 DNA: TGTGCCAGCAGTTTATACGGGACAGGGTCCTATAATTCACCCCTCCACTTT
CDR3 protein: CASSLYGTGSYNSPLHF

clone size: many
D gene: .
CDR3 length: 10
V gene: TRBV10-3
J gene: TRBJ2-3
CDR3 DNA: TGTGCCAGCGGCACAGATACGCAGTATTTT
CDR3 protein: CASGTDTQYF

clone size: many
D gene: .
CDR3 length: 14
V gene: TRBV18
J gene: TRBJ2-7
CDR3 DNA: TGTGCCAGCTCACCACCGTTTGACACCTACGAGCAGTACTTC
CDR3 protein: CASSPPFDTYEQYF

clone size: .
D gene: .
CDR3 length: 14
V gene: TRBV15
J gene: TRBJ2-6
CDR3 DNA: TGTGCCACCAGTCAGGGGACTGGGGCCAACGTCCTGACTTTC
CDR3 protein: CATSQGTGANVLTF

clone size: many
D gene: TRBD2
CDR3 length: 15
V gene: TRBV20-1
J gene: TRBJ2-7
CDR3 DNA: TGCAGTGCGGGGGATGGGACTAGCGGAAACTACGAGCAGTACTTC
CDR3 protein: CSAGDGTSGNYEQYF

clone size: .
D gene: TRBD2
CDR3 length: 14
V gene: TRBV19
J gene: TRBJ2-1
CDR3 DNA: TGTGCCAGCAGACTAGCGGGGGGATACAATGAGCAGTTCTTC
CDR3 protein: CASRLAGGYNEQFF

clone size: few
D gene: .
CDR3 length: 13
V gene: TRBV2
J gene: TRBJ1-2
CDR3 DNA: TGTGCCAGCAGTTCACAGGGAGGCTATGGCTACACCTTC
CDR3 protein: CASSSQGGYGYTF

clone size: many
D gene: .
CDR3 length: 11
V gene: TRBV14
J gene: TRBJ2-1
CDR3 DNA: TGTGCCAGCAGCTGGTCGGGTGAGCAGTTCTTC
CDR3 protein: CASSWSGEQFF

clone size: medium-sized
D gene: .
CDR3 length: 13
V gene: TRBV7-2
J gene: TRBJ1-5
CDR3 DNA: TGTGCCAGCAGCTTATCCGGGAGTCAGCCCCAGCATTTT
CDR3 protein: CASSLSGSQPQHF

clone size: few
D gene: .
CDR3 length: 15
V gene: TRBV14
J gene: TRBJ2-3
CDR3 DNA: TGTGCCAGCAGCCAAGAACTAGCTGGCGCAGATACGCAGTATTTT
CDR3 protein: CASSQELAGADTQYF

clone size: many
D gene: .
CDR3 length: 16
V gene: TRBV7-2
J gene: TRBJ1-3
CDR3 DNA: TGTGCCAGCAGACTTCTGGACTCCAACTCTGGAAACACCATATATTTT
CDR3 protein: CASRLLDSNSGNTIYF

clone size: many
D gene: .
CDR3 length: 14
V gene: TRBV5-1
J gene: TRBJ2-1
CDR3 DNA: TGCGCCAGCAGCTTGTACGCTAGCTTGGATGAGCAGTTCTTC
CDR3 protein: CASSLYASLDEQFF

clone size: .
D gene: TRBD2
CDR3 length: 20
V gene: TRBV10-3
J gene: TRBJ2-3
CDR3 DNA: TGTGCCATCAGTGAGACCCAACGACGTTTCACTAGCGGGAGCCCAGATACGCAGTATTTT
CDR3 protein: CAISETQRRFTSGSPDTQYF

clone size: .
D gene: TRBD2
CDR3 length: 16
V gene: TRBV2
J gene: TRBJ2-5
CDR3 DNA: TGTGCCAGCAGGCCCTCGGCTAGCGGGTACCAAGAGACCCAGTACTTC
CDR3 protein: CASRPSASGYQETQYF

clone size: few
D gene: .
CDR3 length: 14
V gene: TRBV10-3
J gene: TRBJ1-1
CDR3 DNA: TGTGCCATCAGTGAGTCGGAGATGAACACTGAAGCTTTCTTT
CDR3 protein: CAISESEMNTEAFF

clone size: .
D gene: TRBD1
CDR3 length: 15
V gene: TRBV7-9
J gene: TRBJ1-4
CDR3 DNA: TGTGCCAGCAGCTTACGGACAGGGAACAATGAAAAACTGTTTTTT
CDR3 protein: CASSLRTGNNEKLFF